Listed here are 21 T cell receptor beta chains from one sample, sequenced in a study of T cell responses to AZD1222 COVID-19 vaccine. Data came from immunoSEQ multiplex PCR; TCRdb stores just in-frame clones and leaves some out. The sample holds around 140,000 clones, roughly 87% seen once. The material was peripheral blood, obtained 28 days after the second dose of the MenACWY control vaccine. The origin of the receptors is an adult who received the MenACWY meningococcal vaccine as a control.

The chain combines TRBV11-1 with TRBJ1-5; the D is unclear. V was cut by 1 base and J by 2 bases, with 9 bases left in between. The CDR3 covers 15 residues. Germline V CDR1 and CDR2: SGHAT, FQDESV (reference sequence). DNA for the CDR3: TGTGCCAGCAGCTTAGGGGGTATGCGCAATCAGCCCCAGCATTTT. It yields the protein CASSLGGMRNQPQHF.

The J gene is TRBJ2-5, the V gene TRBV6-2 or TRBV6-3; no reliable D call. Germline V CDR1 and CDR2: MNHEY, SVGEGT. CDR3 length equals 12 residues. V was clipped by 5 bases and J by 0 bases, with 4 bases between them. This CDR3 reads CASSTYQETQYF. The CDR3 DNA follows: TGTGCCAGCAGTACGTACCAAGAGACCCAGTACTTC.

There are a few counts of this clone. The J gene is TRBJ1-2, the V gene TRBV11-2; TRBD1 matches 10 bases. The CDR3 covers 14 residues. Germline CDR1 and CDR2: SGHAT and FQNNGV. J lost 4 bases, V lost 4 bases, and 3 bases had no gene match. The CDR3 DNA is TGTGCCAGCAGCTCCGGACAGGGGGGCTATGGCTACACCTTC. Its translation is CASSSGQGGYGYTF.

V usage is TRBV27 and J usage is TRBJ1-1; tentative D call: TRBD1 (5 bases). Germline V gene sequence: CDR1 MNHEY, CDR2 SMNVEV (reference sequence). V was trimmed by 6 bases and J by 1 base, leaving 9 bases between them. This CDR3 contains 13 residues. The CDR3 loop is CASRYGGNTEAFF. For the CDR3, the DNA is TGTGCCAGCAGATACGGGGGGAACACTGAAGCTTTCTTT.

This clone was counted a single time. CDR3 coding DNA: TGTGCCAGCAGTTTCGGTTTCAATCAGCCCCAGCATTTT. This translates into CASSFGFNQPQHF. The chain employs TRBV27 and TRBJ1-5; D gene uncertain. The length of the CDR3 is 13 residues. Germline CDR1 reads MNHEY; CDR2 reads SMNVEV (reference sequence). The ends were cut back, 3 bases at V and 3 bases at J, with 6 bases in the middle.

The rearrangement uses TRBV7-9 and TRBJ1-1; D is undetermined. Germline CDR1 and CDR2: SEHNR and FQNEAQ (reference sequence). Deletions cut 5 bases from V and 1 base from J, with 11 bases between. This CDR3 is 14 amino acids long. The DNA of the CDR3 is TGTGCCAGCAGCCCTACTTACGCGAACACTGAAGCTTTCTTT. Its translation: CASSPTYANTEAFF.

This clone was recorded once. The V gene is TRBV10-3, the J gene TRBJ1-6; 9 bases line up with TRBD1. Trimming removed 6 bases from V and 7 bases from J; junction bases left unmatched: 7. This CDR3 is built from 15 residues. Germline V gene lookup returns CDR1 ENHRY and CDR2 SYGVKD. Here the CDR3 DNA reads TGTGCCATCAGGAACACAGGGGGCGCGAATTCACCCCTCCACTTT. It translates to CAIRNTGGANSPLHF.

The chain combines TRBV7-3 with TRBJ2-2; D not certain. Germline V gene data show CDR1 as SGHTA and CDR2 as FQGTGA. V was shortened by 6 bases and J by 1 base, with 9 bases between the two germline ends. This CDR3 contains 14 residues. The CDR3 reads CASRLLGNTGELFF. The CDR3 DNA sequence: TGTGCCAGCAGGCTCCTGGGGAACACCGGGGAGCTGTTTTTT.

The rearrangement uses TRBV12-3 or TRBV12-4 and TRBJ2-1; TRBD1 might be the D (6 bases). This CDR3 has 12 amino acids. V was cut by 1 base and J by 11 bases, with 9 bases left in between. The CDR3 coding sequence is TGTGCCAGCAGTTTAGGGACAGTAAAGCAGTTCTTC. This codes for CASSLGTVKQFF.

CDR3 protein: CASTSTRGEQYF. In nucleotides, the CDR3 is TGTGCCAGCACCTCTACCAGGGGCGAGCAGTACTTC. This chain uses TRBV12-3 or TRBV12-4 with TRBJ2-7; perhaps TRBD1 as D (6 bases). The CDR3 extends over 12 amino acids. V dropped 7 bases and J dropped 6 bases, with 13 bases sitting between them.

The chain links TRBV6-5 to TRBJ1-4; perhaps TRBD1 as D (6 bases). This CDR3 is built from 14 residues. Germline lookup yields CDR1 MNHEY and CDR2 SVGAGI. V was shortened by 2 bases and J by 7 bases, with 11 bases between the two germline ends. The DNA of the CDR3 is TGTGCCAGCAGTTACGGGGGGGCTAGTGAAAAACTGTTTTTT. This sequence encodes CASSYGGASEKLFF.

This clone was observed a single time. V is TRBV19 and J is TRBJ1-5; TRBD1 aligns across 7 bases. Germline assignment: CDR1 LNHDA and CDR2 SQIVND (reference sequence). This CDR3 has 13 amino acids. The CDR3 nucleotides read TGTGCAGGGGGCAGATATAGCAATCAGCCCCAGCATTTT. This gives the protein CAGGRYSNQPQHF.

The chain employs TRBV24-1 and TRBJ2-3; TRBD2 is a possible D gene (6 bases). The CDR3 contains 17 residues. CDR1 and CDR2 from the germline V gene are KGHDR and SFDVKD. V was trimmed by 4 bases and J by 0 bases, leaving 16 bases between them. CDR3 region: CATSDPGGAGSTDTQYF. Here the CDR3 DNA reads TGTGCCACCAGTGACCCCGGGGGAGCGGGTAGCACAGATACGCAGTATTTT.

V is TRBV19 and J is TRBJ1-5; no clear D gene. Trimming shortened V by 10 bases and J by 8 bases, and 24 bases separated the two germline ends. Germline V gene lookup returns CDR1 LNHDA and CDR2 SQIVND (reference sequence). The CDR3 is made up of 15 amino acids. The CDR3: CATDRRVSGREPQHF. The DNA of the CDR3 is TGTGCCACCGATAGACGGGTATCAGGAAGGGAGCCCCAGCATTTT.

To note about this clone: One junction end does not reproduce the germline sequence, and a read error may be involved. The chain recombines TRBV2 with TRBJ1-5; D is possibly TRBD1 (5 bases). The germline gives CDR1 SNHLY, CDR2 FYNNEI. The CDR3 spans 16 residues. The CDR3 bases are TGTGCCAGCAGTGAACCCCCGGGGGGTAGCGATCAGCCCCAGCATTTT. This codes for CASSEPPGGSDQPQHF.

CDR3 DNA sequence: TGTGCCACCGGGACCTCTGCTGCAAGCCATGAGCAGTTCTTC. Translating gives CATGTSAASHEQFF. The genes are TRBV7-2 and TRBJ2-1; D may be TRBD1 or TRBD2 (5 bases each). CDR3 length: 14 residues. From germline, CDR1 is SGHTA and CDR2 FQGNSA. The V end lost 10 bases, the J end lost 8 bases, and 21 bases lay between the germline ends.

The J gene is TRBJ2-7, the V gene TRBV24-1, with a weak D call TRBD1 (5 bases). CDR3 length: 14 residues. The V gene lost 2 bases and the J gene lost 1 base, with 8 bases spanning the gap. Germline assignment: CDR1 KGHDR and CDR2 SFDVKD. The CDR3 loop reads CATSDSQGSYEQYF. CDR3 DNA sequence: TGTGCCACCAGTGATTCGCAGGGTTCCTACGAGCAGTACTTC.

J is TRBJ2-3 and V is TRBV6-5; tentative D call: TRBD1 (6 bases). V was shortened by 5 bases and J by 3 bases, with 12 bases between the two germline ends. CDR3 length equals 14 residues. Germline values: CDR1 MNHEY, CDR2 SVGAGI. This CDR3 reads CASSLDRTTDTQYF. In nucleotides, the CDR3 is TGTGCCAGCAGTCTCGACAGGACGACAGATACGCAGTATTTT.

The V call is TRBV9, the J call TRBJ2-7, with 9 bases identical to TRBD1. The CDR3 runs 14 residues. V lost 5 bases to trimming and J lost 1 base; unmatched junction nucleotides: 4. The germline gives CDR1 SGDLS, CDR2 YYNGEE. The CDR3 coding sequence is TGTGCCAGCAGTCGTGGACAGGGGTCCTACGAGCAGTACTTC. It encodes CASSRGQGSYEQYF.

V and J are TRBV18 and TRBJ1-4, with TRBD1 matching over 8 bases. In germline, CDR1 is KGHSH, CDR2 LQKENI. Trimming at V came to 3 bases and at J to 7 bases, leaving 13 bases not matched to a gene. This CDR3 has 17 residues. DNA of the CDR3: TGTGCCAGCTCACCTTCCAGGGAGACACAGGGGGGTGAAAAACTGTTTTTT. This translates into CASSPSRETQGGEKLFF.

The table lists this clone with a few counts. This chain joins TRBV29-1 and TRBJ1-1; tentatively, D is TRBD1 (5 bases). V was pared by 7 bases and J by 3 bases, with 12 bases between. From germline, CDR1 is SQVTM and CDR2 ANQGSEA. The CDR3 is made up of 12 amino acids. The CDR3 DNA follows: TGCAGCGGTAAACGGGGGGACACTGAAGCTTTCTTT. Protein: CSGKRGDTEAFF.